Shown below are 19 T cell receptor beta chains from a single sample sequenced in a study of shared clonotypes between healthy human individuals. Method: immunoSEQ multiplex PCR; TCRdb's copy keeps in-frame clones and lacks some. The sample includes 150,000 to 200,000 clones, 80% to 95% seen only once; the top ten take more than 0.06%. The sample taken for sequencing was naive CD4+ T cells sorted from blood. Subset of the sample: CD45RA+ positively selected. These receptors all come from a woman in her 30s in good health.

The gene calls are TRBV7-9 and TRBJ1-3; 7 positions match TRBD1. The germline V gene has CDR1 SEHNR and CDR2 FQNEAQ (reference sequence). V shed 11 bases, J shed 0 bases, and the junction held 4 bases outside the gene matches. The CDR3 contains 13 residues. CDR3 sequence (DNA): TGTGCCGACCGGGACAGCTCTGGAAACACCATATATTTT. The encoded protein is CADRDSSGNTIYF. Filled out from reference TRBV7-9 and TRBJ1-3, the complete variable domain reads DTGVSQNPRHKITKRGQNVTFRCDPISEHNRLYWYRQTLGQGPEFLTYFQNEAQLEKSRLLSDRFSAERPKGSFSTLEIQRTEQGDSAMYLCADRDSSGNTIYFGEGSWLTVV.

The chain is built from TRBV4-1 and TRBJ1-2; TRBD1 agrees at 7 bases. Germline-derived CDR1 and CDR2 are MGHRA and YSYEKL. The V and J ends lost 0 bases and 3 bases, in that order; junction bases with no gene match: 4. This CDR3 contains 15 residues. The CDR3 DNA is TGCGCCAGCAGCCAAGATGGGCAGGGGGACTATGGCTACACCTTC. Its protein product is CASSQDGQGDYGYTF.

V usage is TRBV5-4 and J usage is TRBJ2-3; 8 bases map to TRBD2. CDR3 length: 17 residues. With 4 bases clipped from V and 0 bases from J, the junction kept 10 bases outside the gene matches. The germline V gene encodes CDR1 SGHNT and CDR2 YYREEE (reference sequence). The CDR3 DNA reads as TGTGCCAGCAGCCGTTTTATAGCGGGGTCTAGCACAGATACGCAGTATTTT. Protein product: CASSRFIAGSSTDTQYF. Combining the CDR3 with reference TRBV5-4 and TRBJ2-3 gives the whole variable domain ETGVTQSPTHLIKTRGQQVTLRCSSQSGHNTVSWYQQALGQGPQFIFQYYREEENGRGNFPPRFSGLQFPNYSSELNVNALELDDSALYLCASSRFIAGSSTDTQYFGPGTRLTVL.

DNA of the CDR3: TGCGCCAGCAGCTTGGCCGCGGGGCTCTCCTACGAGCAGTACTTC. Encoded protein: CASSLAAGLSYEQYF. The chain has TRBV5-1 and TRBJ2-5; possible D gene TRBD2, 6 bases. The DNA end is more similar to TRBJ2-7, so the J call may be wrong. Germline V CDR1 and CDR2: SGHRS, YFSETQ. The CDR3 runs to 15 residues.

This clone was recorded only once. The rearrangement uses TRBV30 and TRBJ2-1; 8 positions match TRBD2. CDR3 length: 16 residues. In germline, CDR1 is GTSNPN, CDR2 SVGIG (reference sequence). V shed 5 bases, J shed 0 bases, and the junction held 9 bases outside the gene matches. The CDR3, as DNA: TGTGCCTGGGATCCAACGGCGGGAGGCTCCTACAATGAGCAGTTCTTC. Translation gives CAWDPTAGGSYNEQFF. Full variable domain (rest looked up from reference TRBV30 and TRBJ2-1): SQTIHQWPATLVQPVGSPLSLECTVEGTSNPNLYWYRQAAGRGLQLLFYSVGIGQISSEVPQNLSASRPQDRQFILSSKKLLLSDSGFYLCAWDPTAGGSYNEQFFGPGTRLTVL.

The genes are TRBV5-4 and TRBJ2-2; 12 bases agree with TRBD2. The CDR3 contains 16 residues. The trim removed 4 bases at V and 4 bases at J, leaving 5 bases unmatched. CDR1 and CDR2 from the germline V gene are SGHNT and YYREEE (reference sequence). The chain's CDR3 is CASSTRTSGATGELFF. The CDR3 DNA reads as TGTGCCAGCAGCACCCGGACTAGCGGGGCCACCGGGGAGCTGTTTTTT.

This chain uses TRBV10-2 with TRBJ1-2; the D is unclear. Germline assignment: CDR1 WSHSY and CDR2 SAAADI. The CDR3 consists of 14 residues. V was pared by 4 bases and J by 6 bases, with 15 bases between. The CDR3 loop is CASSVAGRSDGYTF. CDR3 in DNA: TGCGCCAGCAGTGTTGCGGGCAGGTCTGATGGCTACACCTTC.

The chain recombines TRBV28 with TRBJ2-3; D gene unclear. The germline CDR1 and CDR2 sequences are MDHEN and SYDVKM. The CDR3 is 14 residues long. Trimming cost V 1 base and J 4 bases, with 9 bases left between them. CDR3 region: CASSLSPSPDTQYF. DNA of the CDR3: TGTGCCAGCAGTTTATCCCCCTCCCCAGATACGCAGTATTTT.

The gene calls are TRBV28 and TRBJ1-1; D is uncertain. This CDR3 is built from 16 residues. Germline V gene lookup returns CDR1 MDHEN and CDR2 SYDVKM. V lost 2 bases to trimming and J lost 6 bases, with 19 bases between them. CDR3: CASSLPFLWRHAEAFF. The CDR3 bases are TGTGCCAGCAGTTTACCTTTCTTGTGGAGACACGCTGAAGCTTTCTTT.

The V call is TRBV5-1, the J call TRBJ2-5, with unresolved D. With the DNA end fitting TRBJ2-7 better, the J assignment may be wrong. CDR1 SGHRS and CDR2 YFSETQ come from the germline V gene. This CDR3 is built from 15 residues. Here the CDR3 reads CASSLGGNTAYEQYF. The CDR3 DNA reads TGCGCCAGCAGCTTGGGTGGCAATACAGCCTACGAGCAGTACTTC.

V usage is TRBV28 and J usage is TRBJ2-7, with 9 positions matching TRBD2. V was pared by 7 bases and J by 5 bases, with 6 bases of the junction left unmatched. The germline gives CDR1 MDHEN, CDR2 SYDVKM. CDR3 size: 13 residues. CDR3 bases: TGTGCCAGCACTTGGCTAGCGGGACACGAGCAGTACTTC. Its protein product is CASTWLAGHEQYF.

This chain connects TRBV11-2 to TRBJ1-1; TRBD1 might be the D (6 bases). V lost 2 bases, J lost 4 bases, and 11 bases lay in between. The CDR3 contains 14 residues. Germline loops: CDR1 SGHAT, CDR2 FQNNGV. In nucleotides, the CDR3 is TGTGCCAGCAGCTTACCAGGGGCAGGCACTGAAGCTTTCTTT. Translation gives CASSLPGAGTEAFF. Using reference TRBV11-2 and TRBJ1-1 for the parts outside the CDR3, the full variable domain is EAGVAQSPRYKIIEKRQSVAFWCNPISGHATLYWYQQILGQGPKLLIQFQNNGVVDDSQLPKDRFSAERLKGVDSTLKIQPAKLEDSAVYLCASSLPGAGTEAFFGQGTRLTVV.

The rearrangement joins TRBV7-2 to TRBJ1-2; 7 bases line up with TRBD1. This CDR3 region has 17 residues. Unmatched junction bases numbered 14, after V lost 0 bases and J lost 7 bases. CDR1 is SGHTA and CDR2 is FQGNSA in the germline V gene. CDR3 sequence reads: CASSLAYPGQLLPGYTF. The CDR3 DNA reads TGTGCCAGCAGCTTAGCGTATCCGGGACAGCTACTTCCTGGCTACACCTTC.

The gene calls are TRBV5-4 and TRBJ2-5; tentative D call: TRBD2 (6 bases). The J call may be in error: the DNA end matches TRBJ2-7 better. Per germline, CDR1 SGHNT and CDR2 YYREEE (reference sequence). The CDR3 has 15 residues. As DNA, the CDR3 is TGTGCCAGCAGGGAGGAGGGACGCAACTTCTACGAGCAGTACTTC. This encodes CASREEGRNFYEQYF.

The V and J genes are TRBV4-1 and TRBJ2-1; 8 bases agree with TRBD2. This CDR3 has 17 amino acids. Germline V gene lookup returns CDR1 MGHRA and CDR2 YSYEKL. V was pared by 4 bases and J by 8 bases, with 16 bases of the junction left unmatched. CDR3 region: CASSPGGAREGLHEQFF. DNA of the CDR3: TGCGCCAGCAGCCCCGGTGGGGCCCGGGAGGGCCTCCATGAGCAGTTCTTC.

This chain joins TRBV29-1 and TRBJ1-1, with D unclear. V was clipped by 6 bases and J by 1 base, with 12 bases between them. The length of the CDR3 is 13 residues. Germline lookup yields CDR1 SQVTM and CDR2 ANQGSEA. CDR3 sequence reads: CSVIGLKNTEAFF. The CDR3 DNA reads as TGCAGCGTAATCGGACTGAAGAACACTGAAGCTTTCTTT.

The chain is built from TRBV14 and TRBJ1-1; D is ambiguous. CDR1 is SGHDN and CDR2 is FVKESK in the germline V gene. Trimming took off 2 bases at V and 3 bases at J, with 7 bases between the two ends. CDR3 size: 13 residues. The CDR3 is CASSQQRDTEAFF. The CDR3, as DNA: TGTGCCAGCAGCCAACAGAGGGACACTGAAGCTTTCTTT.

A single count supports this clone. The V and J genes are TRBV9 and TRBJ2-7, with TRBD1 matching 7 bases. This CDR3 spans 14 amino acids. The V gene's germline CDR1 is SGDLS and CDR2 YYNGEE. With 3 bases clipped from V and 4 bases from J, the junction kept 7 bases outside the gene matches. The CDR3 nucleotides read TGTGCCAGCAGCGAAGGACAGGTAGGGTACGAGCAGTACTTC. Encoded protein: CASSEGQVGYEQYF.

V gene TRBV29-1 combines with J gene TRBJ1-1; no clear D. The length of the CDR3 is 15 residues. Trimming took 5 bases from V and 2 from J, leaving 18 bases between them. Germline-derived CDR1 and CDR2 are SQVTM and ANQGSEA. CDR3 DNA: TGCAGCGTTACTGGAAGGCGGCGACATAACACTGAAGCTTTCTTT. Encoded protein: CSVTGRRRHNTEAFF.